The text below deals with one T cell receptor beta chain. Its target is not known. The data derive from a study of cytomegalovirus exposure and HLA in healthy donors. Findings of the study overall: Generally TCR sequences proved uncommon, though certain public TCRs appeared in numerous donors. In vitro experiments confirmed that three CMV-associated chains were specific for CMV antigens. Some TCR beta chains (more than 150 of them) were listed as cytomegalovirus-associated.

Deletions cut 4 bases from V and 3 bases from J, with 23 bases between. The CDR3 totals 18 residues. The germline V gene has CDR1 SGHDT and CDR2 YYEEEE. A 120-subject validation cohort, separate from the approximately 670-subject first cohort, supplied the donors. Assay: immunoSEQ multiplex PCR; the TCRdb copy retains only in-frame clones and omits some. The data contain some 310,000 clones, roughly 90% of them singletons. The receptor was derived from a man between 25 and 39 years old in good health and CMV-seronegative. The sequenced material came from PBMCs. This chain links TRBV5-6 with TRBJ2-4, with D possibly TRBD2 on 5 matching bases. CDR3 coding DNA: TGTGCCAGCAGCCCAGGACGGGGATATAGGATAGGCAAAAACATTCAGTACTTC. It encodes CASSPGRGYRIGKNIQYF.